This T cell receptor beta chain was captured by sequencing in a study of blood T cell repertoires in COVID-19. Overall study context: Italy, Spain and the United States were the sources of the convalescent and acute COVID-19 samples.

Measured with immunoSEQ multiplex PCR; TCRdb has only the in-frame clones, and not every one. The table records over 100,000 clones, around three quarters of them present only once. Germline loops: CDR1 SNHLY, CDR2 FYNNEI. The CDR3 has 17 amino acids. After removal of 8 bases from V and 2 bases from J, the junction contained 14 bases not matched to a gene. The rearrangement uses TRBV2 and TRBJ2-3; 9 bases are a match to TRBD2. The receptor's source is a human donor in a cohort sampled during active or convalescent COVID-19. Sequencing input: peripheral blood. CDR3 DNA: TGTGCCAGCCTCCTCTGGGCGGGAGGGCCCGTCACAGATACGCAGTATTTT. Its translation is CASLLWAGGPVTDTQYF.